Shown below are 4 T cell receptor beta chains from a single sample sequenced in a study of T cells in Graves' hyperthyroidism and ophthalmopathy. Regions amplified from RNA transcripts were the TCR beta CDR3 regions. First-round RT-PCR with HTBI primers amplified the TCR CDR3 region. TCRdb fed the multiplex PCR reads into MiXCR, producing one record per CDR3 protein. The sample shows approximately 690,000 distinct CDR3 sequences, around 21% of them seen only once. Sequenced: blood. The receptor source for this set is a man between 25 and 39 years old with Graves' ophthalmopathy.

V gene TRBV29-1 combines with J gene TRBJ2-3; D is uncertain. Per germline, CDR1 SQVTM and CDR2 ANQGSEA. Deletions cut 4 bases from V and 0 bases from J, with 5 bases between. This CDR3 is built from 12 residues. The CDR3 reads CSVGGSTDTQYF. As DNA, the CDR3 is TGCAGCGTTGGAGGAAGCACAGATACGCAGTATTTT.

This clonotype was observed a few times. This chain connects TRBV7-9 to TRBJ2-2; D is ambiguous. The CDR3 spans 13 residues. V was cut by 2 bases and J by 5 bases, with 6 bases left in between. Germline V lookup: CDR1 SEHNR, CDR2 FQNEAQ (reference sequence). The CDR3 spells CASSLHGTGELFF. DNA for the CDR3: TGTGCCAGCAGCTTACACGGTACCGGGGAGCTGTTTTTT.

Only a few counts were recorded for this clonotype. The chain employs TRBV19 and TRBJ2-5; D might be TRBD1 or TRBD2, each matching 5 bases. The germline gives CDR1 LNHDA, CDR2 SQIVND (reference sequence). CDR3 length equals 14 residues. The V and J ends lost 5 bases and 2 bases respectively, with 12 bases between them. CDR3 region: CASSVPGRQETQYF. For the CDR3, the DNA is TGTGCCAGTAGTGTTCCGGGACGTCAAGAGACCCAGTACTTC.

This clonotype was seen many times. The CDR3 reads CASSLAAESALHF. The CDR3 nucleotides are TGTGCCAGCAGCTTGGCCGCGGAGAGCGCCCTCCACTTT. The gene calls are TRBV5-5 and TRBJ1-6; D is uncertain. Germline CDR1 and CDR2: SGHKS and YYEKEE (reference sequence). Deletions cut 0 bases from V and 14 bases from J, with 12 bases between. The CDR3 sequence is 13 residues long.